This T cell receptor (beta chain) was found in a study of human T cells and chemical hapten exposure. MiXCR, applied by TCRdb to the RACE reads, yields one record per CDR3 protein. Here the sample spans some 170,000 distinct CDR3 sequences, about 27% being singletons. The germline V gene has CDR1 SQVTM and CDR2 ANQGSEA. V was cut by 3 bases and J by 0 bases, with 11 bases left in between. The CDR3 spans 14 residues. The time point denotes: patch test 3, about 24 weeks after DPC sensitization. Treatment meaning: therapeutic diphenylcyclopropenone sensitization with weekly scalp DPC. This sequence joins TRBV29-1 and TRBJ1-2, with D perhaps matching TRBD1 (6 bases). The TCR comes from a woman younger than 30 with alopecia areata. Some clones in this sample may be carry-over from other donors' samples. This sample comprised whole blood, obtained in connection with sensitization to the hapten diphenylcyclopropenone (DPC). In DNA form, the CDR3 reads TGCAGCGTTGATAACAGGGCGGCTAACTATGGCTACACCTTC. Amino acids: CSVDNRAANYGYTF. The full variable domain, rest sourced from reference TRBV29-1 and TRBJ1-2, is SAVISQKPSRDICQRGTSLTIQCQVDSQVTMMFWYRQQPGQSLTLIATANQGSEATYESGFVIDKFPISRPNLTFSTLTVSNMSPEDSSIYLCSVDNRAANYGYTFGSGTRLTVV.